This T cell receptor beta chain was captured by sequencing in a study of T cell responses to AZD1222 COVID-19 vaccine. Whole-study results and caveats: Repertoire sampling occurred only after the peak T cell response. Targeting of unmutated variant regions was reportedly seen in nearly half of spike-specific TCRs.

Assay used: immunoSEQ multiplex PCR; TCRdb lists only in-frame clones, some missing. The sample contains about 150,000 clones, 90% of which appear only once. Comment on this clone: The target antigen is unknown.

CDR1 and CDR2 from the germline V gene are LGHDT and YNNKEL (reference sequence). V was clipped by 1 base and J by 8 bases, with 11 bases between them. This CDR3 is built from 14 residues. The chain has TRBV3-1 (or the pseudogene TRBV3-2) and TRBJ1-4; D possibly corresponds to TRBD1 (6 bases). The sequence derives from an adult who received the AZD1222 COVID-19 vaccine. The specimen was peripheral blood, collected 28 days after the second AZD1222 dose. The CDR3 sequence: CASSQGGTKEKLFF. The DNA for the CDR3 is TGTGCCAGCAGCCAAGGGGGGACAAAGGAAAAACTGTTTTTT.